These T cell receptor beta chains were read from a single sample in a study of graft-versus-host responses after intestinal transplantation. Sequencing used immunoSEQ multiplex PCR; TCRdb keeps in-frame clones, though not all of them. The sample has roughly 40,000 clones, approximately 89% seen once. The sample was PBMCs, taken roughly 270 days after transplant. These receptors originate from a human patient who received an intestinal transplant, so some T cells may come from the graft donor. The CDR3 runs from the conserved cysteine through the conserved F or W. The D gene is left open where the match is weak. The size entry is marked missing in some rows and otherwise reads once, few, many or a size class.

J gene	clone size	V gene	D gene	CDR3 protein	CDR3 DNA
TRBJ2-1	once	TRBV6-1	TRBD2	CASSVQLIASGGGDEQFF	TGTGCCAGCAGTGTCCAGTTAATCGCTAGCGGGGGAGGGGATGAGCAGTTCTTC
TRBJ2-3	-	TRBV25-1	-	CASRGGGDTDTQYF	TGTGCCAGCAGGGGCGGAGGAGACACAGATACGCAGTATTTT
TRBJ2-1	once	TRBV5-1	-	CASSLMERYDEQFF	TGCGCCAGCAGCTTGATGGAGAGGTACGATGAGCAGTTCTTC
TRBJ1-1	-	TRBV14	-	CASSATGPVAFF	TGTGCCAGCAGCGCTACAGGGCCGGTAGCTTTCTTT
TRBJ2-4	few	TRBV5-1	-	CASSYSGNIQYF	TGCGCCAGCAGCTATTCTGGAAACATTCAGTACTTC
TRBJ1-1	-	TRBV6-5	TRBD1	CASSERTGGEEAFF	TGTGCCAGCAGTGAAAGGACAGGGGGCGAGGAAGCTTTCTTT
TRBJ2-7	once	TRBV5-6	-	CASSFQEAQYF	TGTGCCAGCAGCTTTCAAGAGGCCCAGTACTTC
TRBJ1-4	once	TRBV27	-	CASSLGGSYNEKLFF	TGTGCCAGCAGTTTGGGGGGGAGTTATAATGAAAAACTGTTTTTT
TRBJ1-6	few	TRBV19	TRBD1	CASRTGSSPLHF	TGTGCCAGTAGGACAGGGTCGTCACCCCTCCACTTT
TRBJ2-3	-	TRBV5-1	-	CASSPDSPSTDTQYF	TGCGCCAGCAGCCCGGACAGCCCTAGCACAGATACGCAGTATTTT
TRBJ2-7	-	TRBV5-1	TRBD2	CATLAGGLEQYF	TGCGCCACCTTAGCGGGGGGGCTTGAGCAGTACTTC
TRBJ2-1	-	TRBV29-1	TRBD2	CSVQTSGDEQFF	TGCAGCGTCCAGACTAGCGGGGATGAGCAGTTCTTC
TRBJ2-3	-	TRBV21-1	-	CASKGEASTDTQYF	TGTGCCAGCAAGGGTGAAGCGAGCACAGATACGCAGTATTTT
TRBJ2-1	-	TRBV5-1	-	CASSDSYNEQFF	TGCGCCAGCAGCGATTCCTACAATGAGCAGTTCTTC
TRBJ2-4	-	TRBV15	-	CATSREVPPDSFPGDIQYF	TGTGCCACCAGCAGAGAAGTTCCCCCGGACAGTTTCCCGGGAGACATTCAGTACTTC
TRBJ2-1	-	TRBV19	-	CASSIAGDSYNEQFF	TGTGCCAGTAGTATAGCGGGGGACTCCTACAATGAGCAGTTCTTC
TRBJ2-1	-	TRBV9	-	CASSGSLPRGAHNEQFF	TGTGCCAGCAGCGGTAGCCTCCCTAGGGGGGCGCACAATGAGCAGTTCTTC
TRBJ1-5	-	TRBV7-2	-	CASSRGPGQPQHF	TGTGCCAGCAGCCGGGGGCCGGGGCAGCCCCAGCATTTT
TRBJ1-1	-	TRBV11-2	-	CASSLGPEAFF	TGTGCCAGCAGCTTAGGTCCTGAAGCTTTCTTT
TRBJ2-5	-	TRBV5-4	TRBD2	CASSHSGDPFETQYF	TGTGCCAGCAGCCATAGCGGGGACCCTTTTGAGACCCAGTACTTC
TRBJ2-3	-	TRBV19	-	CASSIDLQVIADTQYF	TGTGCCAGTAGTATAGATCTACAGGTCATTGCAGATACGCAGTATTTT
TRBJ1-5	-	TRBV25-1	-	CASSFGANQPQHF	TGTGCCAGCAGCTTCGGGGCCAATCAGCCCCAGCATTTT
TRBJ1-1	-	TRBV7-2	-	CASSLEPNTEAFF	TGTGCCAGCTCCCTAGAACCGAACACTGAAGCTTTCTTT
TRBJ1-3	-	TRBV15	-	CATSRDRVSGNTIYF	TGTGCCACCAGCAGAGACAGGGTCTCTGGAAACACCATATATTTT
TRBJ2-7	-	TRBV6-5	TRBD1	CASSYAGQGTYEQYF	TGTGCCAGCAGTTACGCGGGACAGGGCACCTACGAGCAGTACTTC
TRBJ1-2	-	TRBV10-3	TRBD1	CAISPGQGVEDTF	TGTGCCATCAGCCCCGGACAGGGGGTAGAGGACACCTTC
TRBJ1-6	few	TRBV27	-	CASSLSSGSPLHF	TGTGCCAGCAGTTTATCGAGCGGCTCACCCCTCCACTTT
TRBJ1-2	-	TRBV5-4	-	CAFGGPGGYTF	TGTGCCTTCGGTGGCCCTGGTGGCTACACCTTC
TRBJ2-4	-	TRBV15	-	CATSRGLDKNIQYF	TGTGCCACCAGCAGAGGTCTGGACAAAAACATTCAGTACTTC
TRBJ1-2	once	TRBV6-5	-	CASGRVDVRGYTF	TGTGCCAGTGGACGGGTGGATGTTCGGGGCTACACCTTC
TRBJ2-1	-	TRBV7-6	TRBD1	CASSLVTGTGYNEQFF	TGTGCCAGCAGCTTAGTGACAGGGACGGGCTACAATGAGCAGTTCTTC
TRBJ1-4	-	TRBV18	-	CASSPQTRGKLFF	TGTGCCAGCTCACCACAGACAAGGGGAAAACTGTTTTTT
TRBJ2-7	-	TRBV6-1	TRBD1	CAGRGQGTYEQYF	TGTGCCGGACGGGGACAGGGAACCTACGAGCAGTACTTC
TRBJ2-1	-	TRBV4-2	-	CASSQSLGGANNEQFF	TGTGCCAGCAGCCAAAGTTTGGGGGGGGCGAACAATGAGCAGTTCTTC
TRBJ1-2	-	TRBV10-2	-	CASSDIGLNYGYTF	TGCGCCAGCAGTGATATCGGGCTGAACTATGGCTACACCTTC
TRBJ1-1	-	TRBV11-3	-	CASSLVRGDKRPEAFF	TGTGCCAGCAGCTTGGTCCGGGGCGACAAGAGGCCTGAAGCTTTCTTT
TRBJ1-5	-	TRBV19	-	CASSIDYSNQPQHF	TGTGCCAGTAGTATCGATTATAGCAATCAGCCCCAGCATTTT
TRBJ2-2	-	TRBV6-1	-	CASSGSASLTGELFF	TGTGCCAGCAGTGGGAGCGCCTCCCTCACCGGGGAGCTGTTTTTT
TRBJ2-6	-	TRBV5-5	-	CASSLGAAGANVLTF	TGTGCCAGCAGCTTGGGGGCAGCTGGGGCCAACGTCCTGACTTTC
TRBJ2-3	-	TRBV7-3	TRBD2	CASSLLAGGTDTQYF	TGTGCCAGCAGCTTACTAGCGGGGGGCACAGATACGCAGTATTTT
TRBJ2-7	-	TRBV27	TRBD2	CASSLSTSEFYEQYF	TGTGCCAGCAGTTTATCGACTAGCGAGTTCTACGAGCAGTACTTC
TRBJ1-1	few	TRBV19	-	CASRTTNTEAFF	TGTGCCAGCAGGACTACGAACACTGAAGCTTTCTTT
TRBJ2-1	-	TRBV7-8	-	CASSLGNNEQFF	TGTGCCAGCAGCTTAGGTAACAATGAGCAGTTCTTC
TRBJ1-1	-	TRBV4-1	-	CASSQRAVDSEAFF	TGCGCCAGCAGCCAGAGAGCAGTGGACAGCGAAGCTTTCTTT
TRBJ2-1	-	TRBV5-4	-	CASSPRQGGYNEQFF	TGTGCCAGCAGCCCAAGGCAGGGCGGCTACAATGAGCAGTTCTTC
TRBJ2-7	-	TRBV7-9	-	CASSLAVRDYEQYF	TGTGCCAGCAGCTTAGCGGTTAGGGACTACGAGCAGTACTTC
TRBJ2-1	-	TRBV11-3	TRBD1	CASTGQISYNEQFF	TGTGCCAGCACGGGACAGATCTCCTACAATGAGCAGTTCTTC
TRBJ2-1	-	TRBV6-4	-	CASSVIKYLEQFF	TGTGCCAGCAGTGTTATAAAATATCTTGAGCAGTTCTTC
TRBJ1-1	once	TRBV2	-	CASRIHKIETEAFF	TGTGCCAGCAGGATCCATAAAATAGAGACTGAAGCTTTCTTT